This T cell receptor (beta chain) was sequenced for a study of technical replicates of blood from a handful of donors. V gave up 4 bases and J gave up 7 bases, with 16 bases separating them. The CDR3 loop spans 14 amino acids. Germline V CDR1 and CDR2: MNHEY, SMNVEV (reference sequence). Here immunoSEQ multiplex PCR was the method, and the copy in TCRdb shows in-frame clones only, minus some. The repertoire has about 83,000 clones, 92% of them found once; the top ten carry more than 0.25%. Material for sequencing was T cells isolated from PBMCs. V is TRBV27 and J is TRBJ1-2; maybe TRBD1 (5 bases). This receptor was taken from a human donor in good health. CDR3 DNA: TGTGCCAGCAGTTCGGCAGGGATGGATTTTGGCTACACCTTC. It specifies CASSSAGMDFGYTF.